These 2 T cell receptor beta chains were sequenced from one sample in a study of siplizumab effects on memory and regulatory T cells. Their target antigens are unknown. Coculture of the mixed lymphocyte reaction cells took place at 37 degrees C and lasted over five days. Sequenced by immunoSEQ multiplex PCR; TCRdb stores in-frame clones only, minus some. The data hold about 6,600 clones, with approximately 34% observed a single time. Sequencing was carried out using CFSE-low (dividing) CD8+ T cells sorted from an allogeneic mixed lymphocyte reaction. The origin of the receptors is a human donor in good health; the cells came from an allogeneic mixed lymphocyte reaction.

This clone has only a few counts. At the DNA level, this CDR3 is encoded by other sequences in the same sample as well. The rearrangement uses TRBV2 and TRBJ2-7; 7 nucleotides match TRBD1. The J segment lost 5 bases and the V segment lost 7 bases, leaving 5 bases of the junction unmatched. Germline V gene lookup returns CDR1 SNHLY and CDR2 FYNNEI. CDR3 length: 12 residues. Here the CDR3 reads CASNRGMDEQYF. CDR3 in DNA: TGTGCCAGCAACAGGGGTATGGACGAGCAGTACTTC.

The rearrangement links TRBV9 to TRBJ2-1, with D perhaps TRBD1 (6 bases). Per the germline V gene, CDR1 is SGDLS and CDR2 is YYNGEE. CDR3 length: 18 amino acids. V lost 4 bases and J lost 4, with 24 bases in between. The CDR3 nucleotides are TGTGCCAGCAGCTTACCAAAGACTGCCGGGACAATTTACAATGAGCAGTTCTTC. Its protein is CASSLPKTAGTIYNEQFF.